The sample holds a few counts of the clone carrying this TCR beta chain. This entry is derived from a study of Graves' ophthalmopathy and Graves' hyperthyroidism. V lost 3 bases and J lost 4; bases outside the gene matches: 9. Germline CDR1 is KGHSH and CDR2 is LQKENI. This CDR3 contains 16 residues. RNA transcripts were the template, and TCR beta CDR3 regions were amplified from them. Second-round multiplex PCR came after a first-round RT-PCR that employed HTBI primers. Via MiXCR, TCRdb re-called the multiplex PCR reads, giving one row per CDR3 protein. The sample lists about 500,000 distinct CDR3 sequences; approximately 35% were seen once. Clinical symptoms and serum thyroxine were used for diagnosis; TRAb, thyroid ultrasound and orbital computed tomography were also relied on.

The clonotype originates from an adult man with Graves' hyperthyroidism. The chain links TRBV18 to TRBJ1-2; 9 bases are a match to TRBD1. The sequenced material came from peripheral blood or thyroid tissue (not recorded which). Here the CDR3 reads CASSPTGTGNRYGYTF. CDR3 sequence (DNA): TGTGCCAGCTCACCCACCGGGACAGGGAATCGCTATGGCTACACCTTC.